A selection of T cell receptor beta chains follows, all from one sample in a study of T cells in localized non-small cell lung cancer. Sequencing was performed with immunoSEQ multiplex PCR; in TCRdb, only in-frame clones are kept and a portion is missing. The table has approximately 1,500 clones, about 19% seen once. Here the sequenced sample was normal lung tissue next to the tumor, taken before any cancer treatment. These TCRs come from a man aged 40 to 69 with stage III lung adenocarcinoma. CDR3s leave out the opening cysteine and the closing phenylalanine or tryptophan. The listing skips clone size in some rows; elsewhere it reads once, few, many or a size class.

v_gene	abundance	j_gene	CDR3aa
TRBV30	few	TRBJ1-1	AWSVVMNTEAF
TRBV18	few	TRBJ2-5	ASSRVTAAGGNQETQY
TRBV23-1	few	TRBJ1-6	ASSQSTPGPSSYNSPLH
TRBV18	NA	TRBJ1-1	ASSPRAGKAF
TRBV11-3	medium-sized	TRBJ2-5	ASSLTKPNGAETQY
TRBV11-3	NA	TRBJ2-5	ASSLGSGEETQY
TRBV18	NA	TRBJ2-7	ASSGGIAYEQY
TRBV5-1	NA	TRBJ2-2	ASRERLGSTGELF
TRBV12-5	NA	TRBJ2-1	ASGLPSTGFNEQF
TRBV25-1	once	TRBJ2-2	ASSLSRVNGELF
TRBV19	NA	TRBJ1-4	ASRDYWGLNEKLF
TRBV19	NA	TRBJ2-5	ASSWQGPGETQY
TRBV18	NA	TRBJ2-3	ASSLAGGPTDTQY
TRBV9	few	TRBJ2-7	ASSATGGTGEQY
TRBV6-8	NA	TRBJ2-7	AIRGQGDEQY
TRBV11-3	few	TRBJ1-5	ASSLMGTANQPQH
TRBV25-1	NA	TRBJ1-5	ASAPGGNQPQH
TRBV6-8	few	TRBJ2-2	ASSSSGGNTGELF
TRBV11-3	few	TRBJ1-1	ASSPGVQIMNTEAF
TRBV6-8	large	TRBJ1-3	ASSLGQGSGNTIY
TRBV11-3	few	TRBJ1-1	ASSITGGNTEAF
TRBV6-8	NA	TRBJ2-7	ASTPGLAIRFYEQY
TRBV9	few	TRBJ2-6	ASSSRTEFSGANVLT
TRBV15	few	TRBJ2-3	ATSARGGSDTQY
TRBV9	few	TRBJ1-1	ASSPMTGRTEAF
TRBV11-3	many	TRBJ2-5	ASSRLAGGHRETQY
TRBV9	NA	TRBJ2-3	ASSLYGVGDPAGTDTQY
TRBV6-8	NA	TRBJ1-3	ASSYGGDSGNTIY
TRBV11-3	medium-sized	TRBJ2-7	ASSTDRNSNEQY
TRBV5-1	NA	TRBJ2-1	ASSLWTSGAYNEQF
TRBV6-8	NA	TRBJ2-3	AVGRQGASGTQY
TRBV11-3	NA	TRBJ2-4	ASSQGGTIAKNIQY